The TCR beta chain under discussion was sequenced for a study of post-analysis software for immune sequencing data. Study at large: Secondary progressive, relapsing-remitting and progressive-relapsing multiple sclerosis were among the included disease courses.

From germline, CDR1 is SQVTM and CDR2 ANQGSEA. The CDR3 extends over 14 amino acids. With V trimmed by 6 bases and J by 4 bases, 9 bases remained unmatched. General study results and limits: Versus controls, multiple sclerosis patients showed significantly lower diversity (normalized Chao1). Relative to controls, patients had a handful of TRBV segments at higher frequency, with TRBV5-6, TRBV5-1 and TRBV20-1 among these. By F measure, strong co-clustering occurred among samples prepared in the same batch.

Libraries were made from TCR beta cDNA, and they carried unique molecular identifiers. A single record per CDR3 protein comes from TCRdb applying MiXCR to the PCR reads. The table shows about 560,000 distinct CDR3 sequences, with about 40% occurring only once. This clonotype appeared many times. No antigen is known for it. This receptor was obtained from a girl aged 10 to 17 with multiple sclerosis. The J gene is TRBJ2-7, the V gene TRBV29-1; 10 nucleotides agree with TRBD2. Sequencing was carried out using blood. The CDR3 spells CSVSTLAGGYEQYF. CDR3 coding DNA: TGCAGCGTCTCAACATTAGCGGGAGGTTACGAGCAGTACTTC.